A single sample is the source of the 12 T cell receptor beta chains below, sequenced in a study of vaccination and CD4 T cells after COVID-19. Their specific antigens are unknown. Treatment described: approximately 9-day PBMC culture with coronavirus spike peptide pools or control peptides (ViraFEST assay). Sequenced with the Oncomine TCR Beta short-read assay was DNA taken from cultured CD4+ T cells. TCRdb reanalysed the PCR reads using MiXCR and keeps one entry per CDR3 protein. Of 10,000 to 12,000 distinct CDR3 sequences listed, roughly 55% were seen once; the top ten hold roughly a tenth. What was sequenced was CD4+ T cells from blood, cultured in vitro. The source is a human donor who had recovered from COVID-19.

The chain joins TRBV27 to TRBJ2-2, with 9 bases lining up with TRBD1. Germline CDR1 MNHEY, CDR2 SMNVEV (reference sequence). V gave up 5 bases and J gave up 3 bases; unmatched junction bases: 10. The CDR3 is 17 amino acids. CDR3 in DNA: TGTGCCAGCAGTATGGGGCCGGGACAGGGTTACACCGGGGAGCTGTTTTTT. Translation: CASSMGPGQGYTGELFF.

The chain joins TRBV20-1 to TRBJ2-7; D unclear. V lost 0 bases to trimming and J lost 3 bases, with 3 bases between them. Germline CDR1 and CDR2: DFQATT and SNEGSKA (reference sequence). The CDR3 contains 11 residues. The CDR3 loop is CSARDYYEQYF. The CDR3 nucleotides read TGCAGTGCTAGAGATTACTACGAGCAGTACTTC.

The chain recombines TRBV19 with TRBJ1-5; D unclear. CDR3 length: 15 amino acids. V was shortened by 4 bases and J by 5 bases, with 15 bases between the two germline ends. In germline, CDR1 is LNHDA, CDR2 SQIVND (reference sequence). The CDR3 coding sequence is TGTGCCAGTAGTACCGGGGAGGGAACAGATCAGCCCCAGCATTTT. It yields the protein CASSTGEGTDQPQHF.

This clonotype was recorded a few times. The chain has TRBV28 and TRBJ1-2; TRBD1 might be the D (5 bases). Trimming stripped 5 bases from V and 1 base from J, with 8 bases between. CDR1 is MDHEN and CDR2 is SYDVKM in the germline V gene. The CDR3 spans 13 residues. CDR3: CASSPGSNYGYTF. Here the CDR3 DNA reads TGTGCCAGCAGTCCAGGGAGTAACTATGGCTACACCTTC.

V is TRBV4-2 and J is TRBJ1-5, with D perhaps TRBD1 (5 bases). The CDR3 contains 14 residues. The ends were cut back, 1 base at V and 5 bases at J, with 9 bases in the middle. Germline V lookup: CDR1 LGHNA, CDR2 YNFKEQ. The DNA for the CDR3 is TGTGCCAGCAGCCAAGTGGACACATATCAGCCCCAGCATTTT. It translates to CASSQVDTYQPQHF.

The J gene is TRBJ2-7, the V gene TRBV6-1; TRBD1 agrees at 10 bases. The V and J ends lost 6 bases and 2 bases, in that order; junction bases with no gene match: 4. There are 14 residues in the CDR3. Germline loops: CDR1 MNHNS, CDR2 SASEGT. The CDR3 coding sequence is TGTGCCAGCAGGGGACAGGGGAAGACCTACGAGCAGTACTTC. This sequence encodes CASRGQGKTYEQYF.

This clonotype was detected only a few times. This chain uses TRBV6-1 with TRBJ2-2, with 10 bases aligning to TRBD1. V shed 4 bases, J shed 3 bases, and the junction held 2 bases outside the gene matches. This CDR3 has 15 residues. CDR1 and CDR2 (germline): MNHNS, SASEGT. The CDR3 nucleotides are TGTGCCAGCAGTGCCGGGACAGGGGACACCGGGGAGCTGTTTTTT. Protein product: CASSAGTGDTGELFF.

The chain couples TRBV7-6 to TRBJ1-5; D might be TRBD1 (5 bases). The CDR3 length is 15 residues. Deletions cut 5 bases from V and 0 bases from J, with 11 bases between. CDR1 is SGHVS, CDR2 FNYEAQ, per germline. DNA of the CDR3: TGTGCCAGCAGCAGAGGACATGATAGCAATCAGCCCCAGCATTTT. Translation gives CASSRGHDSNQPQHF. The entire variable domain, with the rest obtained from reference TRBV7-6 and TRBJ1-5, is as follows: GAGVSQSPRYKVTKRGQDVALRCDPISGHVSLYWYRQALGQGPEFLTYFNYEAQQDKSGLPNDRFSAERPEGSISTLTIQRTEQRDSAMYRCASSRGHDSNQPQHFGDGTRLSIL.

This chain joins TRBV6-5 and TRBJ2-7, with D uncertain. From germline, CDR1 is MNHEY and CDR2 SVGAGI. V was pared by 4 bases and J by 3 bases, with 13 bases between. There are 14 residues in the CDR3. The CDR3 DNA reads TGTGCCAGCAGTTTATCAATTGTCAACTACGAGCAGTACTTC. Translated, it gives CASSLSIVNYEQYF.

The chain couples TRBV6-1 to TRBJ2-7; 10 nucleotides match TRBD2. The length of the CDR3 is 13 residues. Trimming removed 5 bases from V and 6 bases from J; junction bases left unmatched: 4. Germline loops: CDR1 MNHNS, CDR2 SASEGT. In DNA form, the CDR3 reads TGTGCCAGCAGTAGACTAGCGGGCATCGAGCAGTACTTC. Translation: CASSRLAGIEQYF.

This rearrangement joins TRBV28 to TRBJ1-2; D gene unclear. This CDR3 comprises 12 residues. Deletions cut 5 bases from V and 0 bases from J, with 4 bases between. The germline CDR1 and CDR2 sequences are MDHEN and SYDVKM. CDR3 bases: TGTGCCAGCAGTGTCACTAACTATGGCTACACCTTC. Protein: CASSVTNYGYTF.

V is TRBV6-1 and J is TRBJ1-2, with 7 bases aligning to TRBD1. The CDR3 runs to 13 residues. From germline, CDR1 is MNHNS and CDR2 SASEGT. The V gene end was trimmed by 6 bases and the J gene end by 4 bases; junction bases not matched to a gene: 5. CDR3 in DNA: TGTGCCAGCAGACAACAGGGGTTCTATGGCTACACCTTC. This translates into CASRQQGFYGYTF.